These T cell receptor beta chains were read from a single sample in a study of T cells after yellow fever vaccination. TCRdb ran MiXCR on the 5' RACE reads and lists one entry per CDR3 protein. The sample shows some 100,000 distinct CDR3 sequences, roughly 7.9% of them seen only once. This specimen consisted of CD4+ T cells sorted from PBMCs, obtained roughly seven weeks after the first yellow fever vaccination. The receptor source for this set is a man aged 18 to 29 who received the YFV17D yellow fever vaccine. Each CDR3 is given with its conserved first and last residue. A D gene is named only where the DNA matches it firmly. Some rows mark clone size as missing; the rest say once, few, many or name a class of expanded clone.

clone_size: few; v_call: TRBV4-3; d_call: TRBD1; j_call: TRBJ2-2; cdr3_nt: TGCGCCAGCAGCTTAGGACAGGGGGCGCGCACCGGGGAGCTGTTTTTT; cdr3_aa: CASSLGQGARTGELFF
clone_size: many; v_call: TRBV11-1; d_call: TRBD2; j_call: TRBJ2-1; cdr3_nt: TGTGCCAGCAGTTCCCTAGCGGGGGAAGAGCAGTTCTTC; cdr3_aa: CASSSLAGEEQFF
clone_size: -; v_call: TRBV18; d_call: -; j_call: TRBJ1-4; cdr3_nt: TGTGCCAGCTCACCACCGAGTTCTGAAAAACTGTTTTTT; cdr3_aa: CASSPPSSEKLFF
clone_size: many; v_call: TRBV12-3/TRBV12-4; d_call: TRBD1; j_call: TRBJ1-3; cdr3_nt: TGTGCCAGCAGTAACCTACGCAGGGGGTCCTCTGGAAACACCATATATTTT; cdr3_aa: CASSNLRRGSSGNTIYF
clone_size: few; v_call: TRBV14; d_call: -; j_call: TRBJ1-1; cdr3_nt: TGTGCCAGCAGCCAATTCGAAGCGGGGGTGAACACTGAAGCTTTCTTT; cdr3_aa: CASSQFEAGVNTEAFF
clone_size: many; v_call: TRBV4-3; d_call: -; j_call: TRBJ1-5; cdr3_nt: TGCGCCAGCAGCCAAGATTTTGAGGGTTATCAGCCCCAGCATTTT; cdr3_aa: CASSQDFEGYQPQHF
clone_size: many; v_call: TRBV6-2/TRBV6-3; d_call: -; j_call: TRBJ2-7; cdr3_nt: TGTGCCAGCACGTACAGGGAGGTCGCGTCCTACGAGCAGTACTTC; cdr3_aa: CASTYREVASYEQYF
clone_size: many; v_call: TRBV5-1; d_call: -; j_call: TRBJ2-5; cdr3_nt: TGCGCCAGCAGCTTGGTCAGACTACAGGGATTCCAAGAGACCCAGTACTTC; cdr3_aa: CASSLVRLQGFQETQYF
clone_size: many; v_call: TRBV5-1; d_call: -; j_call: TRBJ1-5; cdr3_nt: TGCGCCAGCAGCTTCTTGGGAGGCAATCAGCCCCAGCATTTT; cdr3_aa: CASSFLGGNQPQHF
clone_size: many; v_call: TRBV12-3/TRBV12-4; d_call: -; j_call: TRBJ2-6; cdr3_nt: TGTGCCAGCAGCCCGAGGCGGGGTCTTAACTTCCCGTCCGGGGCCAACGTCCTGACTTTC; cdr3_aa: CASSPRRGLNFPSGANVLTF
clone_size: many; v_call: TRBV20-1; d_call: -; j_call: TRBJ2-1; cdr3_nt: TGCAGTGCTAGAGAGACGCAATACAATGAGCAGTTCTTC; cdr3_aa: CSARETQYNEQFF
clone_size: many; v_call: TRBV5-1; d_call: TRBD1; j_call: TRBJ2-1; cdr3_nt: TGCGCCAGCAGCTTCGACAGGGTTGAGCAGTTCTTC; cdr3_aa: CASSFDRVEQFF
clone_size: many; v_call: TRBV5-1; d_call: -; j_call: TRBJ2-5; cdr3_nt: TGCGCCAGCAACGCGGGGATTCTAAAAGAGACCCAGTACTTC; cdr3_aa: CASNAGILKETQYF
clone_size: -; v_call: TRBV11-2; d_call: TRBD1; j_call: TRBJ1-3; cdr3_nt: TGTGCCAGCAGCACCGGACAGGGGATGGACACCATATATTTT; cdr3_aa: CASSTGQGMDTIYF
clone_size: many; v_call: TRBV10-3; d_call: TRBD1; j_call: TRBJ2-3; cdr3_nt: TGTGCCATCAGTGGACAGGGAGATACGCAGTATTTT; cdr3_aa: CAISGQGDTQYF
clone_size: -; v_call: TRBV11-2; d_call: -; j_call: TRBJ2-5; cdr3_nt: TGTGCCAGCAGCATGCGGGGTTGGGATCAAGAGACCCAGTACTTC; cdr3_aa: CASSMRGWDQETQYF
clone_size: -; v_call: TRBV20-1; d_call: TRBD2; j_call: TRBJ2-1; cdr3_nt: TGCAGTGCTAGGACTAGCTCTAGCTCCTACAATGAGCAGTTCTTC; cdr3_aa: CSARTSSSSYNEQFF
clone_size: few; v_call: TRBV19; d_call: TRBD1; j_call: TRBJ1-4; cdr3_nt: TGTGCCAGTCGACAGGGGGGGACTAATGAAAAACTGTTTTTT; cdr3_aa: CASRQGGTNEKLFF
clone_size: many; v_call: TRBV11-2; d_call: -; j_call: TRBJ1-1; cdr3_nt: TGTGCCAGCAGCGTAGTGGACACGGGACTCAACACTGAAGCTTTCTTT; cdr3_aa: CASSVVDTGLNTEAFF
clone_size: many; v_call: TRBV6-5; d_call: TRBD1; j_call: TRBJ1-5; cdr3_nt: TGTGCCAGCAGCCGGGACAGGGCTCAGCCCCAGCATTTT; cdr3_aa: CASSRDRAQPQHF
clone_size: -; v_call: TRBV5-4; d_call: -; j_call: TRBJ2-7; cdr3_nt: TGTGCCAGCAGCCAGAGTGCGGTCCCTTTCTCCTACGAGCAGTACTTC; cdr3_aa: CASSQSAVPFSYEQYF
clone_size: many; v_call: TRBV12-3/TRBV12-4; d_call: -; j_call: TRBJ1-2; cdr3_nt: TGTGCCAGCAGTTTGTCCTTGCAGGGCTACACCTTC; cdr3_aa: CASSLSLQGYTF
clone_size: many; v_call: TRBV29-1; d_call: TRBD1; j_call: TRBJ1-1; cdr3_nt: TGCAGCGTAGATACAGGGGGAGCTTTCTTT; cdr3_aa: CSVDTGGAFF
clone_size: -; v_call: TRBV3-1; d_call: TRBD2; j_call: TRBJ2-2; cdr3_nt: TGTGCCATCTGTGCCGCGACTTTGCGGGGGGGCCTCGGCGGGGAGCTGTTTTTT; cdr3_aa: CAICAATLRGGLGGELFF
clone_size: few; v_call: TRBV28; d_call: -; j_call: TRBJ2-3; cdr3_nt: TGTGCCAGCAGCCGAAGTACGGGCGCCACAGATACGCAGTATTTT; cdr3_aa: CASSRSTGATDTQYF